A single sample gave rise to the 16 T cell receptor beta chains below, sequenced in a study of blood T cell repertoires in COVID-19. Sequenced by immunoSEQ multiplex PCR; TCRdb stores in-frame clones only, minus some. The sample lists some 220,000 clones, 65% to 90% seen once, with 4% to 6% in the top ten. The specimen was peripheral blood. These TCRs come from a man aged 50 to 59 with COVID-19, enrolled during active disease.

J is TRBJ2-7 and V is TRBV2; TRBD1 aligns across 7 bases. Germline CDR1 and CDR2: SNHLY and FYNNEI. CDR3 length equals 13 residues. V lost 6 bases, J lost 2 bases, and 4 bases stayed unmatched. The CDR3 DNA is TGTGCCAGCAGGACAGGGTACCCCTACGAGCAGTACTTC. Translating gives CASRTGYPYEQYF.

The DNA for the CDR3 is TGTGCCATCAGTGAGCCGGCAGGGTTAGGGCAGACCCAGTACTTC. Translating it yields CAISEPAGLGQTQYF. This rearrangement joins TRBV10-3 to TRBJ2-5, with a weak D call TRBD1 (5 bases). The CDR3 length is 15 residues. The germline V gene encodes CDR1 ENHRY and CDR2 SYGVKD. Trimming took 2 bases from V and 6 from J, leaving 16 bases between them.

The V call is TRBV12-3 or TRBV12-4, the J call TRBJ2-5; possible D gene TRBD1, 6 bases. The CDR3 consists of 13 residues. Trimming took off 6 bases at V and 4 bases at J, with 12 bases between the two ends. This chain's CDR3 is CASRLQGLETQYF. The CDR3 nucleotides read TGTGCCAGCAGATTACAGGGATTAGAGACCCAGTACTTC.

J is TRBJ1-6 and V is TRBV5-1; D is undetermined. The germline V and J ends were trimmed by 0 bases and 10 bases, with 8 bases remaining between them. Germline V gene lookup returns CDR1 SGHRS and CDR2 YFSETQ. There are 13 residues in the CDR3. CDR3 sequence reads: CASSLVGESPLHF. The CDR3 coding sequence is TGCGCCAGCAGCTTGGTCGGGGAGTCACCCCTCCACTTT.

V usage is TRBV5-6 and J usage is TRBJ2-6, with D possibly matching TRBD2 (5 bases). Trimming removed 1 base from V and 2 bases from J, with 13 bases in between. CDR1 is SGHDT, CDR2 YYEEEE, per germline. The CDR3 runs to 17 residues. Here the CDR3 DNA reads TGTGCCAGCAGCTTGTTGGAGGTTAGCACTGGGGCCAACGTCCTGACTTTC. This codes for CASSLLEVSTGANVLTF. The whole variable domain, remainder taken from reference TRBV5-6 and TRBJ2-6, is DAGVTQSPTHLIKTRGQQVTLRCSPKSGHDTVSWYQQALGQGPQFIFQYYEEEERQRGNFPDRFSGHQFPNYSSELNVNALLLGDSALYLCASSLLEVSTGANVLTFGAGSRLTVL.

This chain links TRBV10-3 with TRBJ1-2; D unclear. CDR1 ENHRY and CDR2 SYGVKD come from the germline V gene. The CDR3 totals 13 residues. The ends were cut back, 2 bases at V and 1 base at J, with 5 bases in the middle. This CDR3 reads CAISEDNNYGYTF. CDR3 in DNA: TGTGCCATCAGTGAGGACAATAACTATGGCTACACCTTC.

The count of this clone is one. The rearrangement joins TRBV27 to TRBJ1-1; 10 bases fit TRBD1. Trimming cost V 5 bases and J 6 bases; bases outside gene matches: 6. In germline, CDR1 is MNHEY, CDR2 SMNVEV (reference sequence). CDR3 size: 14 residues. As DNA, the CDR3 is TGTGCCAGCAGTCTGACAGGGGGCGGATCTGAAGCTTTCTTT. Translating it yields CASSLTGGGSEAFF.

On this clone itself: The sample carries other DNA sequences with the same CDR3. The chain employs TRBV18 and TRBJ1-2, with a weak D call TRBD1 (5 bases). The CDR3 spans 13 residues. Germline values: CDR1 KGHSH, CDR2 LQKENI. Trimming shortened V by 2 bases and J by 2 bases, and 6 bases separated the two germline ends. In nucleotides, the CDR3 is TGTGCCAGCTCACCAGACAGAAACTATGGCTACACCTTC. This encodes CASSPDRNYGYTF. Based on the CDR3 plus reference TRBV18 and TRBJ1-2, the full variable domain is NAGVMQNPRHLVRRRGQEARLRCSPMKGHSHVYWYRQLPEEGLKFMVYLQKENIIDESGMPKERFSAEFPKEGPSILRIQQVVRGDSAAYFCASSPDRNYGYTFGSGTRLTVV.

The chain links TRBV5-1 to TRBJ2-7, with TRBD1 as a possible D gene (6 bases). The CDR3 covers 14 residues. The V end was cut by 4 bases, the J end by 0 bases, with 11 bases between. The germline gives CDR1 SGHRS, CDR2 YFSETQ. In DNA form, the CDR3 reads TGCGCCAGCAGCCAAGGGGGTAGCTCCTACGAGCAGTACTTC. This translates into CASSQGGSSYEQYF.

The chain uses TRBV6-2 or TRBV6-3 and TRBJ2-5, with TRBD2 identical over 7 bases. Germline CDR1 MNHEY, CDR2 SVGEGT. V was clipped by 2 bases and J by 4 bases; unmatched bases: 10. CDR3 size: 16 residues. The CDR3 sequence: CASSYLQGGRVETQYF. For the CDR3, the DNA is TGTGCCAGCAGTTACCTGCAGGGAGGGAGGGTAGAGACCCAGTACTTC.

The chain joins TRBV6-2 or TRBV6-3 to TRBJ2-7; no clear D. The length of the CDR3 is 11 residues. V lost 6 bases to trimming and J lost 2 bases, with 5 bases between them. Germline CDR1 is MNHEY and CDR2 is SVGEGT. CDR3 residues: CASSHTYEQYF. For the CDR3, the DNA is TGTGCCAGCAGCCACACCTACGAGCAGTACTTC.

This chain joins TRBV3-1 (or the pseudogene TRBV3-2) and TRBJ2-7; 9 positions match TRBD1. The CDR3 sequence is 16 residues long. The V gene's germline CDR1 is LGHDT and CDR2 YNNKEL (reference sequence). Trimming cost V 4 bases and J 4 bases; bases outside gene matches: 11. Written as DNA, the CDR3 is TGTGCCAGCAGCCCATTCTCCGGGACAGGGTGGTACGAGCAGTACTTC. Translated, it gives CASSPFSGTGWYEQYF.

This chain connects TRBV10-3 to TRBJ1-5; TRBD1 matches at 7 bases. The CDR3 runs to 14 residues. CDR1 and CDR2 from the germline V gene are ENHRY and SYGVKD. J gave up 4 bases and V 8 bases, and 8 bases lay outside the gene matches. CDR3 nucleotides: TGTGCCATCGGGGGCGGACAGGTAAATCAGCCCCAGCATTTT. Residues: CAIGGGQVNQPQHF.

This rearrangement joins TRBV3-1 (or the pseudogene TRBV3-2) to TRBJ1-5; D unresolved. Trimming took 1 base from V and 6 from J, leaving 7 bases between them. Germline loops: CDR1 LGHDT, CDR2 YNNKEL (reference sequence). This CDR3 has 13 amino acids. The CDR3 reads CASSQGRTQPQHF. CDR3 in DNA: TGTGCCAGCAGCCAAGGGAGAACTCAGCCCCAGCATTTT.

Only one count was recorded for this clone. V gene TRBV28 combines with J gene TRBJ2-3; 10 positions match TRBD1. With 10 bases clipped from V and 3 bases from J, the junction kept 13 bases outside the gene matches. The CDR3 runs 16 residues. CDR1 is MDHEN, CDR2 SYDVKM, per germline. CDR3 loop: CATYSVGTGDTDTQYF. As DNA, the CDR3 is TGTGCCACCTATTCCGTCGGGACAGGGGATACAGATACGCAGTATTTT.

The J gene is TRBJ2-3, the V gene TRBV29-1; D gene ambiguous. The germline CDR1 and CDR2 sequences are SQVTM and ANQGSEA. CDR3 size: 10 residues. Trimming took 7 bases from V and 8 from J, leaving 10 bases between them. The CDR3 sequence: CSAEEATQYF. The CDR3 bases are TGCAGCGCCGAGGAAGCTACGCAGTATTTT.